This TCR beta chain comes out of a study of vaccination effects on CD4 cells after COVID-19. In the case of this clone: Its antigen remains unknown.

The CDR3 spans 13 residues. The germline gives CDR1 MNHNY, CDR2 SVGAGI (reference sequence). The V end was cut by 6 bases, the J end by 8 bases, with 16 bases between. Profiled with immunoSEQ multiplex PCR; TCRdb holds only in-frame clones, not every one. The sample lists roughly 65,000 clones; roughly 76% were seen once. Using viral peptide pools, the ViraFEST assay grew out antigen-specific CD4+ T cells prior to sequencing. Between days 10 and 11 of culture, CD4+ T cells were separated out. Among the vaccine recipients, none had a prior SARS-CoV-2 infection, and nucleocapsid antibodies were negative.

The sequence derives from a human donor who received a COVID-19 vaccine. This chain connects TRBV6-6 to TRBJ1-2, with D maybe TRBD1 (5 bases). The sample here was CD4+ T cells from PBMCs cultured with HCoV-NL63 spike peptides, taken before COVID-19 vaccination. The CDR3 is CASRPGAGYGYTF. Here the CDR3 DNA reads TGTGCCAGCAGACCCGGGGCGGGGTACGGCTACACCTTC.